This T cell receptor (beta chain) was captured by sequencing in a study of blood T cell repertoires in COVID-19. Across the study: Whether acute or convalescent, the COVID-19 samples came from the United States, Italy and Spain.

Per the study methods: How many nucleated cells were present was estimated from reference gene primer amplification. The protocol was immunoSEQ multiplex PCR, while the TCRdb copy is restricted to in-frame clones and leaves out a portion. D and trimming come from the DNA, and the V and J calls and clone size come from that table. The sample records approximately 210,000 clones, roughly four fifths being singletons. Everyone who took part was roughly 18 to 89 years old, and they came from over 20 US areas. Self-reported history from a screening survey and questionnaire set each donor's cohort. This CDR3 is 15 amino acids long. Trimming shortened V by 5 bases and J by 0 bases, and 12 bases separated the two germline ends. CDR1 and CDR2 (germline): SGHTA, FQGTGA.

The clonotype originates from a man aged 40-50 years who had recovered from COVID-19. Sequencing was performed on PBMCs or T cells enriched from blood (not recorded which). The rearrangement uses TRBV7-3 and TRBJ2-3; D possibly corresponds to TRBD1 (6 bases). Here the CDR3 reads CASSGTGFSTDTQYF. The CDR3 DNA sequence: TGTGCCAGCAGCGGAACAGGGTTTAGCACAGATACGCAGTATTTT.